This T cell receptor beta chain was captured by sequencing in a study of shared clonotypes between healthy human individuals. Study-level background: Plates per donor: three CD4 naive, three CD4 memory, two CD8 naive, one CD8 memory.

Trimming removed 6 bases from V and 2 bases from J, with 14 bases in between. The CDR3 covers 14 residues. Germline CDR1 and CDR2: MNHNS and SASEGT. CD8 cells regarded as naive lacked CD45RO, were positively chosen for CCR7, and omitted terminally differentiated effector memory CD45RA+ cells. Repertoires were generated with immunoSEQ multiplex PCR, while TCRdb's copy carries only in-frame clones and drops some. This sample has around 2,000,000 clones, with about 92% found just once. This sequence joins TRBV6-1 and TRBJ2-7; D is perhaps TRBD1 or TRBD2 (5 bases each). This TCR was recovered from a young man in good health. Some clones in this sample may be carry-over from other donors' samples. Sequencing input: naive CD8+ T cells from PBMCs. CDR3 protein: CASREVLGAYEQYF. In DNA form, the CDR3 reads TGTGCCAGCAGGGAGGTTTTAGGGGCCTACGAGCAGTACTTC.